The clone carrying this TCR beta chain was observed a few times. This specimen belongs to a study of blood T cell repertoires in COVID-19. As for the study in general: Acute and convalescent COVID-19 samples came from the United States, Italy and Spain. Sources were T cells, B-cell-depleted T cells, or PBMCs; the material itself was cDNA or gDNA.

The repertoire was sequenced with immunoSEQ multiplex PCR; TCRdb's copy has only in-frame clones and lacks some. In the table there are 300,000 to 400,000 clones, 88% of which are singletons. The germline V gene encodes CDR1 MDHEN and CDR2 SYDVKM. CDR3 size: 15 residues. With 2 bases removed from V and 8 bases from J, the gap between germline ends came to 18 bases. Participant ages covered roughly 18 to 90 years across about 22 US areas. Clinical history as reported by participants underpinned cohort assignment. The rearrangement uses TRBV28 and TRBJ1-1, with D possibly matching TRBD1 (6 bases). The receptor was derived from a man aged 30 to 45 who had recovered from COVID-19. Sequences were obtained from PBMCs or T cells enriched from blood (not recorded which). The CDR3 spells CASSLRTARPGEAFF. Here the CDR3 DNA reads TGTGCCAGCAGTTTAAGGACAGCTCGCCCAGGGGAAGCTTTCTTT.